Listed below are T cell receptor beta chains from one sample, sequenced in a study of blood T cells in healthy people across ages. From the 5' RACE reads, TCRdb called clonotypes with MiXCR, one entry per CDR3 protein. Of about 1.7 million distinct CDR3 sequences in the sample, about 30% were seen once. Source material: blood. The receptors shown here come from a woman aged 25 to 39 in good health. CDR3s include the opening cysteine and the closing phenylalanine or tryptophan. D genes are given only for firm matches. Clone size, where shown, is once, few, many, or a class for clones that have expanded.

j_call | v_call | d_call | clone_size | cdr3_length | cdr3_nt | cdr3_aa
TRBJ1-1 | TRBV11-2 | . | . | 18 | TGTGCCAGCAGCTTAGCAAATAGGCGTCCGAGGATGAACACTGAAGCTTTCTTT | CASSLANRRPRMNTEAFF
TRBJ2-3 | TRBV5-1 | . | many | 12 | TGTGCCTCCAGGGACAGCACAGATACGCAGTATTTT | CASRDSTDTQYF
TRBJ2-5 | TRBV2 | . | few | 12 | TGTGCCTATCAAGGGGAACAAGAGACCCAGTACTTC | CAYQGEQETQYF
TRBJ2-1 | TRBV2 | . | few | 14 | TGTGCCAGCAGTGATGGGCGTCCTTACAATGAGCAGTTCTTC | CASSDGRPYNEQFF
TRBJ1-1 | TRBV7-9 | . | few | 14 | TGTGCCAGCAGCTTAATCGCGCCTAACACTGAAGCTTTCTTT | CASSLIAPNTEAFF
TRBJ2-1 | TRBV10-3 | TRBD2 | many | 18 | TGTGCCATCAGTGAGCCGTCGAAAGCTAGCGGGAGTACGGATGAGCAGTTCTTC | CAISEPSKASGSTDEQFF
TRBJ2-4 | TRBV2 | . | few | 16 | TGTGCCAGCAGTGAAGTTCGGGGTACGGGCAAAAACATTCAGTACTTC | CASSEVRGTGKNIQYF
TRBJ2-7 | TRBV4-1 | TRBD1 | few | 15 | TGCGCCAGCAGCCAGGATGACAGGGGTAGGAGCGAGCAGTACTTC | CASSQDDRGRSEQYF
TRBJ2-7 | TRBV7-6 | . | few | 15 | TGTGCCAGCAGCTTAGGCCCCGGGGGCGATTACGAGCAGTACTTC | CASSLGPGGDYEQYF
TRBJ1-1 | TRBV29-1 | . | few | 10 | TGCAGCGTCTATTGGGGTGAAGCTTTCTTT | CSVYWGEAFF
TRBJ2-1 | TRBV6-5 | . | few | 14 | TGTGCCAGCAGTTACTCCAGTACCCACAATGAGCAGTTCTTC | CASSYSSTHNEQFF
TRBJ2-7 | TRBV2 | . | . | 13 | TGTGCCAGCAGTGAAGCCCGCCTATACGAGCAGTACTTC | CASSEARLYEQYF
TRBJ2-7 | TRBV13 | . | few | 14 | TGTGCCAGCAGCTTAGTGGCAGGATGGCACGAGCAGTACTTC | CASSLVAGWHEQYF
TRBJ2-1 | TRBV6-2/TRBV6-3 | TRBD2 | many | 14 | TGTGCCAGCAGTCTCCCCGGGACTATAAATGAGCAGTTCTTC | CASSLPGTINEQFF
TRBJ2-5 | TRBV7-6 | . | . | 16 | TGCGCCAGCAGCTTAGAGAGCTACCCACTCGGAGAGACCCAGTACTTC | CASSLESYPLGETQYF
TRBJ2-7 | TRBV29-1 | . | many | 15 | TGCAGCGTTGAAGATCCCCGGCAGGGGCTCTACGAGCAGTACTTC | CSVEDPRQGLYEQYF
TRBJ2-5 | TRBV7-3 | TRBD2 | . | 15 | TGTGCCAGCAGCTTAATAGCGGGACTACTGGAGACCCAGTACTTC | CASSLIAGLLETQYF
TRBJ1-5 | TRBV5-5 | . | few | 16 | TGTGCCAGCAGTCAGGCGCCATCCGTTAGCAATCAGCCCCAGCATTTT | CASSQAPSVSNQPQHF
TRBJ2-3 | TRBV27 | TRBD2 | . | 19 | TGTGCCAGCAGTTTACGGGGGCATTGGACTAGCGGGAGTACCGATACGCAGTATTTT | CASSLRGHWTSGSTDTQYF
TRBJ2-1 | TRBV20-1 | TRBD2 | few | 13 | TGCAGTGCTAGCGGCGGGGGGACGAATGAGCAGTTCTTC | CSASGGGTNEQFF
TRBJ2-7 | TRBV28 | TRBD1 | few | 15 | TGTGCCAGCATCCCTTCCGGGACAGGGGGAAAGGAGCAGTACTTC | CASIPSGTGGKEQYF
TRBJ2-3 | TRBV24-1 | TRBD2 | many | 17 | TGTGCCACCAGTGACCGCCAGGCGGGGGACTTAGGAGATACGCAGTATTTT | CATSDRQAGDLGDTQYF
TRBJ1-1 | TRBV29-1 | . | few | 13 | TGCAGCGTTGGGAAAGGGGCCAACACTGAAGCTTTCTTT | CSVGKGANTEAFF
TRBJ2-1 | TRBV20-1 | . | . | 17 | TGCAGTGCTAGGGGGTGGGCAGGGATGGATTTTGTGGATGAGCAGTTCTTC | CSARGWAGMDFVDEQFF
TRBJ2-5 | TRBV5-5 | . | . | 13 | TGTTCCAGCAGCTTTGGACCGCAAGAGACCCAGTACTTC | CSSSFGPQETQYF
TRBJ2-7 | TRBV29-1 | TRBD1 | . | 15 | TGCAGCGTTGAATTAGACAGGGCCCCGGCCTACGAGCAGTACTTC | CSVELDRAPAYEQYF
TRBJ2-4 | TRBV29-1 | . | . | 14 | TGCAGCGTTGAAGAGAGCCGGGTGGTGGACATTCAGTACTTC | CSVEESRVVDIQYF
TRBJ1-1 | TRBV20-1 | . | . | 11 | TGCAGTGCTGAAGCCTACAGTGAAGCTTTCTTT | CSAEAYSEAFF